This paragraph covers one T cell receptor beta chain sequence. Its target is not known. This sample is part of a study of OX40 agonist ivuxolimab in advanced cancers. Study overall: Participants could have had prior anti-PD-1, anti-PD-L1 or anti-CTLA-4 therapy, and around 40% had some. Notes on the study in general: Dose levels from 0.1 to 3.0 mg/kg saw CD4+ and CD8+ blood T cells expand clonally by week 6.

Sampling of blood occurred at baseline, cycle 4 day 1, and cycle 7 day 1. Sequencing was performed with immunoSEQ multiplex PCR; in TCRdb, only in-frame clones are kept and a portion is missing. The table lists tens of thousands of clones, 81% of them singletons. The sample consisted of CD4+ or CD8+ T cells sorted from blood, taken in a trial of the OX40 agonist ivuxolimab. The sequence derives from an adult with an advanced solid tumor such as melanoma, head and neck, liver or kidney cancer.

The CDR3 spells CASSLGPFNQPQHF. The CDR3, as DNA: TGTGCCAGCAGCCTTGGACCGTTCAATCAGCCCCAGCATTTT. The genes are TRBV7-9 and TRBJ1-5; no reliable D call. The CDR3 totals 14 residues. Trimming left V 5 bases short and J 3 bases short, with 11 bases between. Germline CDR1 is SEHNR and CDR2 is FQNEAQ (reference sequence).